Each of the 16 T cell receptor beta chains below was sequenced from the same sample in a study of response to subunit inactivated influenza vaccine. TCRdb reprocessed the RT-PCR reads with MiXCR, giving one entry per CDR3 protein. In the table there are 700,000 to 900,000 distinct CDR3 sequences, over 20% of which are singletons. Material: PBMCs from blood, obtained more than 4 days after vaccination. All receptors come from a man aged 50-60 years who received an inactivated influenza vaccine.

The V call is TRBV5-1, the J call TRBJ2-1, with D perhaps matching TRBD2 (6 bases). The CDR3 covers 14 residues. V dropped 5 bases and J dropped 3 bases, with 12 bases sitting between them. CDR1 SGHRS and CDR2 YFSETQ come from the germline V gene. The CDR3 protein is CASSWLGGYNEQFF. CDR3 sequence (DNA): TGCGCCAGCAGTTGGTTGGGGGGCTACAATGAGCAGTTCTTC.

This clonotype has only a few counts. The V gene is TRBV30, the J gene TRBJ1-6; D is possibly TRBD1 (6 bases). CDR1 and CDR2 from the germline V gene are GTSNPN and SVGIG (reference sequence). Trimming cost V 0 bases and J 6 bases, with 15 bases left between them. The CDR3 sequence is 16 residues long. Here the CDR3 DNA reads TGTGCCTGGAGTGTACTCGGGGGGCGGACTAATTCACCCCTCCACTTT. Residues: CAWSVLGGRTNSPLHF.

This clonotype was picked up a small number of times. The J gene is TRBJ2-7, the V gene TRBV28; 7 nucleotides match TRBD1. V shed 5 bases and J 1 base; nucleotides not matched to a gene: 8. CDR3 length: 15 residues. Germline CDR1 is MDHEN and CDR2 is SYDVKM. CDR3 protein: CASSPGTAQSYEQYF. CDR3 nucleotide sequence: TGTGCCAGCAGTCCCGGGACAGCCCAGTCCTACGAGCAGTACTTC.

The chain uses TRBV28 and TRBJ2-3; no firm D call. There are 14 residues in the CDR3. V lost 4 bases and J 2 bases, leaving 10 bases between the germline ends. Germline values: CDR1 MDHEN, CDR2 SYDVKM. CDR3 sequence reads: CASSSPRYTDTQYF. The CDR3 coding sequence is TGTGCCAGCAGTTCCCCGAGGTACACAGATACGCAGTATTTT. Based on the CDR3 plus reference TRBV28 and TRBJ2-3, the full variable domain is DVKVTQSSRYLVKRTGEKVFLECVQDMDHENMFWYRQDPGLGLRLIYFSYDVKMKEKGDIPEGYSVSREKKERFSLILESASTNQTSMYLCASSSPRYTDTQYFGPGTRLTVL.

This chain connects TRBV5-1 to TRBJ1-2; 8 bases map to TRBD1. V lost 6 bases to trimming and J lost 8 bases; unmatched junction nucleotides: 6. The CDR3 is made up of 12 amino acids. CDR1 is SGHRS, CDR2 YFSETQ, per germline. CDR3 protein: CASKVDRDGYTF. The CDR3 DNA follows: TGCGCCAGCAAAGTGGACAGGGACGGCTACACCTTC.

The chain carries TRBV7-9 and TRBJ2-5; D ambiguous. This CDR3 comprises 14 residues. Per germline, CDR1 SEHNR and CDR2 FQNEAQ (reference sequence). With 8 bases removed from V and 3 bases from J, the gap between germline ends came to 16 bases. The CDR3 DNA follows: TGTGCCAGCCGCCACCTTTCGCCGGAAGAGACCCAGTACTTC. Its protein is CASRHLSPEETQYF.

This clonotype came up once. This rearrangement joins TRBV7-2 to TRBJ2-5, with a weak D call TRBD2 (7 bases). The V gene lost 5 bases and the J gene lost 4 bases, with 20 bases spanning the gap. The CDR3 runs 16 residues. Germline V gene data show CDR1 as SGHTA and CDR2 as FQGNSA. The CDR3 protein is CASSARGEGFGETQYF. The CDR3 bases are TGTGCCAGCAGCGCGAGGGGGGAGGGGTTTGGAGAGACCCAGTACTTC.

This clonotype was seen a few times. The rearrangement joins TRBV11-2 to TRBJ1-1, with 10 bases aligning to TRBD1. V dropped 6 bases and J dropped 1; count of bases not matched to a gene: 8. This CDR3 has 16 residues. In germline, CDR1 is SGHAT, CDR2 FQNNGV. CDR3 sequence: CASRLGQGLGNTEAFF. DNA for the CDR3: TGTGCCAGCAGGTTGGGACAGGGGTTAGGGAACACTGAAGCTTTCTTT.

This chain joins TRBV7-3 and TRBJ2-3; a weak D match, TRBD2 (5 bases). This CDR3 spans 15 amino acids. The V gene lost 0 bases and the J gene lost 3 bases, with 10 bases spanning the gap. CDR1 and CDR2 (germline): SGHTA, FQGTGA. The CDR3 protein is CASSLTGAVTDTQYF. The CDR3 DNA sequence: TGTGCCAGCAGCTTAACGGGAGCAGTTACAGATACGCAGTATTTT.

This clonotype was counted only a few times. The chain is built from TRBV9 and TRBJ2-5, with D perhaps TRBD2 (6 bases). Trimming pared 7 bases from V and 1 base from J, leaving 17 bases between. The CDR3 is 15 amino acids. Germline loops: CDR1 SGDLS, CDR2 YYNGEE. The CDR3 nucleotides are TGTGCCAGCTCACCTGAGGCGGGGCTCCAAGAGACCCAGTACTTC. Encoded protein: CASSPEAGLQETQYF.

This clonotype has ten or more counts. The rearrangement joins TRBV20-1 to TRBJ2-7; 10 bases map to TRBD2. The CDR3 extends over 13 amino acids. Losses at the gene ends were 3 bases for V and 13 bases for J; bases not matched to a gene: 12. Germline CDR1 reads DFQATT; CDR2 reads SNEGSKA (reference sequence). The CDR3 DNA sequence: TGCAGTGCTAGCACTAGCGGGGCATCATCAGCATACTTC. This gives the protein CSASTSGASSAYF.

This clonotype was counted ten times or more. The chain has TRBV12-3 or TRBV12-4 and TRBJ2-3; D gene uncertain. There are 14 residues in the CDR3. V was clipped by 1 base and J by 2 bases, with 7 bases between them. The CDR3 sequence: CASSLGLDTDTQYF. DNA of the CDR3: TGTGCCAGCAGTTTAGGACTGGACACAGATACGCAGTATTTT.

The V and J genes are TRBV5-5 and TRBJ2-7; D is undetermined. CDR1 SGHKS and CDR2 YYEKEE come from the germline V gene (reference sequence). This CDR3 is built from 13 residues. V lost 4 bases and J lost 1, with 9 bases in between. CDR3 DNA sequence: TGTGCCAGCAGCCCCTGGGGTTCCTACGAGCAGTACTTC. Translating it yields CASSPWGSYEQYF.

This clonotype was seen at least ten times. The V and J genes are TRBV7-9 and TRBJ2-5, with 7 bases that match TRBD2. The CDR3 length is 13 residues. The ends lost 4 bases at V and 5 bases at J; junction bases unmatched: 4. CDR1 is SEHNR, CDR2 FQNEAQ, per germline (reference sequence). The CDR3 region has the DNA TGTGCCAGCAGCTCACGGGACTACGAGACCCAGTACTTC. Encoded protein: CASSSRDYETQYF. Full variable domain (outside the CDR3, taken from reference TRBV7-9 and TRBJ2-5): DTGVSQNPRHKITKRGQNVTFRCDPISEHNRLYWYRQTLGQGPEFLTYFQNEAQLEKSRLLSDRFSAERPKGSFSTLEIQRTEQGDSAMYLCASSSRDYETQYFGPGTRLLVL.

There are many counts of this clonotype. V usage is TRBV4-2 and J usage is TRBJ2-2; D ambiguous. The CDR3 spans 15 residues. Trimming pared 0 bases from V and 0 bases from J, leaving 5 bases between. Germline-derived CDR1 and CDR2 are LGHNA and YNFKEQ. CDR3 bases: TGTGCCAGCAGCCAAGATAGGCCGAACACCGGGGAGCTGTTTTTT. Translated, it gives CASSQDRPNTGELFF.

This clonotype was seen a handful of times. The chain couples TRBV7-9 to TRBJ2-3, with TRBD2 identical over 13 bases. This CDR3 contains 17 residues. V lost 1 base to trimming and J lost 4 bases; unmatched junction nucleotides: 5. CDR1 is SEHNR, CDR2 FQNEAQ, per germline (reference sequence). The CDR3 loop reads CASSLGVTSGGADTQYF. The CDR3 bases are TGTGCCAGCAGCTTAGGAGTTACTAGCGGGGGGGCAGATACGCAGTATTTT.